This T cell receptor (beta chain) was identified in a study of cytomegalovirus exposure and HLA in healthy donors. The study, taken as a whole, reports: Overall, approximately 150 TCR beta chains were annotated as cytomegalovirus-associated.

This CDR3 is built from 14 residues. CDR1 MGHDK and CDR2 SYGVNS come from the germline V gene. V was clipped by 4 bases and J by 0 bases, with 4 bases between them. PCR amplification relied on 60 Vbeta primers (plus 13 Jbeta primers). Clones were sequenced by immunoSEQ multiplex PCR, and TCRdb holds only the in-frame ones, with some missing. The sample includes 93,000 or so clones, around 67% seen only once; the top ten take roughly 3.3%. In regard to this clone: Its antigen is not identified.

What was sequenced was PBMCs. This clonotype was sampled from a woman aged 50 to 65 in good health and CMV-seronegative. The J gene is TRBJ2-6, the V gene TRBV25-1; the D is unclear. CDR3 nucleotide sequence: TGTGCCAGCAGTGTGGCCTCTGGGGCCAACGTCCTGACTTTC. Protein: CASSVASGANVLTF.